These 19 T cell receptor beta chains came from one sample sequenced in a study of regulatory T cells in long-lasting Graves disease. Construction of TCR beta libraries relied on iRepertoire HTBI primers and on Arm-PCR targeting CDR3 regions. MiXCR was run by TCRdb on the multiplex PCR reads, yielding one entry per CDR3 protein. Of over 300,000 distinct CDR3 sequences listed, 15% to 18% are singletons. Stated time point: newly diagnosed GD, antithyroid drugs for less than 3 months. There was RNA extracted from PBMCs, and the TCR library was made from it. Material: peripheral blood mononuclear cells (PBMCs), obtained at new diagnosis, from a patient treated with antithyroid drugs. These receptors all stem from a female donor with Graves disease.

This clonotype came up many times. The rearrangement uses TRBV20-1 and TRBJ2-7; unclear D gene. Germline CDR1 DFQATT, CDR2 SNEGSKA (reference sequence). The CDR3 totals 13 residues. Between the trimmed V and J ends, which lost 2 bases and 7 bases, there was a span of 15 bases. The chain's CDR3 is CSARSITPGEQYF. The CDR3 DNA is TGCAGTGCTAGATCCATCACACCTGGAGAGCAGTACTTC.

This clonotype turned up a few times. The V and J genes are TRBV4-2 and TRBJ2-1, with 13 bases lining up with TRBD2. Germline lookup yields CDR1 LGHNA and CDR2 YNFKEQ. The CDR3 sequence is 18 residues long. V was pared by 1 base and J by 10 bases, with 13 bases of the junction left unmatched. CDR3 coding DNA: TGTGCCAGCAGCCAAGTCCCTACCGGGACTAGCGGGGCGCTCGAGCAGTTCTTC. This translates into CASSQVPTGTSGALEQFF.

CDR3 residues: CASSLRSGGDTEAFF. The CDR3 DNA is TGTGCCAGCAGCTTAAGGTCTGGAGGAGACACTGAAGCTTTCTTT. This rearrangement joins TRBV11-3 to TRBJ1-1; D uncertain. Germline V CDR1 and CDR2: SGHNT, YENEEA. Trimming left V 2 bases short and J 3 bases short, with 13 bases between. The CDR3 loop spans 15 amino acids.

In its sample, this clonotype was seen many times. This sequence joins TRBV5-5 and TRBJ2-3, with 11 bases lining up with TRBD2. The junction had 5 bases not matched to a gene; V was cut back by 5 bases and J by 3 bases. This CDR3 comprises 15 residues. The V gene's germline CDR1 is SGHKS and CDR2 YYEKEE (reference sequence). The CDR3 here is CASRTGTSGTDTQYF. The CDR3 DNA reads TGTGCCAGCAGGACCGGGACTAGCGGTACAGATACGCAGTATTTT.

This clonotype was counted at least ten times. This chain uses TRBV9 with TRBJ2-5; 9 positions match TRBD2. The germline gives CDR1 SGDLS, CDR2 YYNGEE. V shed 3 bases, J shed 3 bases, and the junction held 12 bases outside the gene matches. The CDR3 runs to 17 residues. As DNA, the CDR3 is TGTGCCAGCAGCGCGAGCCCGTGGATAGCGGGAGAAGAGACCCAGTACTTC. Amino acids: CASSASPWIAGEETQYF.

This clonotype appeared a few times. V is TRBV9 and J is TRBJ2-3, with D unclear. CDR3 length: 12 residues. Trimming pared 1 base from V and 4 bases from J, leaving 4 bases between. Looked up from germline, CDR1 is SGDLS and CDR2 is YYNGEE. The CDR3 loop is CASSVNSDTQYF. CDR3 coding DNA: TGTGCCAGCAGCGTAAACTCAGATACGCAGTATTTT.

This clonotype has at least ten counts. V gene TRBV6-2 or TRBV6-3 combines with J gene TRBJ2-5; D is unclear. V dropped 2 bases and J dropped 7 bases, with 14 bases sitting between them. The germline V gene has CDR1 MNHEY and CDR2 SVGEGT. The CDR3 runs to 14 residues. The CDR3 is CASSYGVHRVTQYF. CDR3 DNA sequence: TGTGCCAGCAGTTACGGTGTACACCGAGTGACCCAGTACTTC.

In this sample, this clonotype turned up a few times. This sequence joins TRBV6-5 and TRBJ2-5; 8 nucleotides line up with TRBD2. Germline loops: CDR1 MNHEY, CDR2 SVGAGI. The V segment lost 2 bases and the J segment 5 bases; nucleotides outside the gene matches: 7. This CDR3 has 15 amino acids. In DNA form, the CDR3 reads TGTGCCAGCAGTTACCTCCGGGGGGGGCGGGAGACCCAGTACTTC. It specifies CASSYLRGGRETQYF.

This clonotype was seen repeatedly, ten times or more. V usage is TRBV12-3 or TRBV12-4 and J usage is TRBJ1-5, with D hard to call. V was trimmed by 2 bases and J by 2 bases, leaving 13 bases between them. The CDR3 runs to 16 residues. The DNA for the CDR3 is TGTGCCAGCAGTTTATTTTCGGCGGGAGGCAATCAGCCCCAGCATTTT. Amino acids: CASSLFSAGGNQPQHF.

This clonotype was detected many times. V is TRBV12-3 or TRBV12-4 and J is TRBJ1-1, with D possibly being TRBD1 (5 bases). CDR3 length equals 16 residues. The V end was cut by 3 bases, the J end by 4 bases, with 18 bases between. Here the CDR3 reads CASSFGRREFSTEAFF. The DNA of the CDR3 is TGTGCCAGCAGTTTCGGTCGCAGGGAGTTTAGCACTGAAGCTTTCTTT.

Many counts were recorded for this clonotype. The J gene is TRBJ1-5, the V gene TRBV7-2; maybe TRBD1 (5 bases). Per the germline V gene, CDR1 is SGHTA and CDR2 is FQGNSA. Trimming left V 1 base short and J 5 bases short, with 18 bases between. This CDR3 has 17 amino acids. CDR3 sequence reads: CASSLVLTEGSYQPQHF. The CDR3 DNA follows: TGTGCCAGCAGCTTAGTATTGACAGAGGGGTCCTATCAGCCCCAGCATTTT.

This clonotype was found many times. The chain employs TRBV3-1 and TRBJ1-2; 10 bases are a match to TRBD1. CDR1 LGHDT and CDR2 YNNKEL come from the germline V gene (reference sequence). The CDR3 covers 16 residues. The trim removed 1 base at V and 3 bases at J, leaving 5 bases unmatched. Here the CDR3 DNA reads TGTGCCAGCAGCCAAGCCGGGACAGGGGAGTACTATGGCTACACCTTC. It translates to CASSQAGTGEYYGYTF.

This clonotype was found many times. The rearrangement joins TRBV20-1 to TRBJ2-5, with 13 bases aligning to TRBD2. The germline CDR1 and CDR2 sequences are DFQATT and SNEGSKA (reference sequence). The CDR3 covers 14 residues. V trimming: 5 bases; J trimming: 4 bases; junction bases outside the gene matches: 4. As DNA, the CDR3 is TGCAGTGCTGGACTAGCGGGAGTTCGAGAGACCCAGTACTTC. Encoded protein: CSAGLAGVRETQYF.

The table lists this clonotype with many counts. The chain is built from TRBV7-3 and TRBJ1-1; unclear D gene. The ends were cut back, 10 bases at V and 1 base at J, with 13 bases in the middle. Looked up from germline, CDR1 is SGHTA and CDR2 is FQGTGA. The CDR3 has 13 amino acids. The CDR3 sequence: CATKGYRNTEAFF. The CDR3 region has the DNA TGTGCCACCAAAGGTTACCGGAACACTGAAGCTTTCTTT.

The table lists this clonotype with many counts. The V gene is TRBV20-1, the J gene TRBJ2-1, with TRBD2 identical over 7 bases. Germline assignment: CDR1 DFQATT and CDR2 SNEGSKA (reference sequence). V was clipped by 0 bases and J by 0 bases; unmatched bases: 5. CDR3 length: 16 residues. Here the CDR3 DNA reads TGCAGTGCTAGAGATCCGCGCGGGAGCTCCTACAATGAGCAGTTCTTC. This encodes CSARDPRGSSYNEQFF.

About this clonotype: A far bigger clonotype differs at one base, so this is likely a read error. The V call is TRBV7-9, the J call TRBJ1-2; D unresolved. The CDR3 sequence is 16 residues long. Germline loops: CDR1 SEHNR, CDR2 FQNEAQ (reference sequence). The CDR3 region has the DNA TGTGTCAGCAGCTTGTACCAAAGGAACTCTAACTATGGCTACACCTTC. Its translation: CVSSLYQRNSNYGYTF.

This clonotype has a single count. This rearrangement joins TRBV7-9 to TRBJ2-5; D is unclear. Trimming removed 6 bases at V and 5 bases at J, with 13 bases between. This CDR3 contains 13 residues. Germline CDR1 reads SEHNR; CDR2 reads FQNEAQ (reference sequence). The CDR3 bases are TGTGCCAGCAGTCCCCCCGCCAGTGAGACCCAGTACTTC. This encodes CASSPPASETQYF.

J is TRBJ1-3 and V is TRBV4-1; D is uncertain. This CDR3 is built from 15 residues. CDR1 and CDR2 from the germline V gene are MGHRA and YSYEKL. Trimming pared 4 bases from V and 4 bases from J, leaving 14 bases between. The CDR3 bases are TGCGCCAGCAGCCCCCAGGCCCTCCCCGGAAACACCATATATTTT. Translated: CASSPQALPGNTIYF.

The table lists this clonotype with many counts. The J gene is TRBJ2-7, the V gene TRBV30, with D possibly being TRBD1 (6 bases). This CDR3 comprises 13 residues. V was pared by 0 bases and J by 2 bases, with 8 bases between. Germline-derived CDR1 and CDR2 are GTSNPN and SVGIG (reference sequence). CDR3 nucleotides: TGTGCCTGGAGTGTCACAGGGCCCTACGAGCAGTACTTC. Its translation: CAWSVTGPYEQYF.